This T cell receptor beta chain was sequenced for a study of T cell responses to AZD1222 COVID-19 vaccine. Study-wide results and limits: No repertoire was sampled before or during the peak T cell response, only after it. The donor group comprised mostly white British people and more females; the analysis possibly underestimated clonal diversity.

Profiling relied on immunoSEQ multiplex PCR, and the TCRdb table lists in-frame clones only, not all of them. The sample holds about 270,000 clones, approximately 94% seen once. The germline CDR1 and CDR2 sequences are SGHKS and YYEKEE (reference sequence). The ends lost 2 bases at V and 6 bases at J; junction bases unmatched: 7. The CDR3 extends over 14 amino acids. Notes on this clone: The target antigen is unknown.

The receptor comes from an adult who received the AZD1222 COVID-19 vaccine. The V and J genes are TRBV5-5 and TRBJ2-7, with 8 positions matching TRBD1. The sequencing here drew on peripheral blood, taken 28 days after the second AZD1222 dose. CDR3 coding DNA: TGTGCCAGCAGCTTCAGCCAGGGGGCGGGCGAGCAGTACTTC. Translating gives CASSFSQGAGEQYF.